Below, 16 T cell receptor beta chains from the same sample are listed, as sequenced in a study of CXCR3-negative and CXCR3-positive naive CD8 T cells. The method, 5' RACE with UMI labels, was used to prepare the TRB cDNA libraries. TCRdb reanalyzed the 5' RACE reads and collapses them to one entry per CDR3 protein, without DNA. The sample features approximately 45,000 distinct CDR3 sequences, with approximately 15% in its top ten. Sequencing used memory CD8+ T cells from blood. All receptors derive from a human donor in good health. Some clones in this sample may be carry-over from other donors' samples.

The chain couples TRBV24-1 to TRBJ2-2; no DNA is available, so the TRBD1 call from TCRdb remains unchecked. This CDR3 has 16 residues. Germline CDR1 and CDR2: KGHDR and SFDVKD. CDR3 amino acids: CATSDLDRMEVGELFF.

The chain's CDR3 is CASSSQRGVGETQYF. The chain uses TRBV6-5 and TRBJ2-5; as DNA is missing, the TRBD2 call by TCRdb cannot be tested. Germline CDR1 reads MNHEY; CDR2 reads SVGAGI. The CDR3 length is 15 residues.

The genes are TRBV29-1 and TRBJ2-2. The CDR3 spans 13 residues. In germline, CDR1 is SQVTM, CDR2 ANQGSEA. The CDR3 here is CSGDVDNTGELFF.

This chain joins TRBV6-5 and TRBJ1-1. Germline V lookup: CDR1 MNHEY, CDR2 SVGAGI. CDR3 length: 12 residues. The CDR3 sequence is CASKSGNTEAFF.

V and J are TRBV29-1 and TRBJ1-1; TCRdb returns TRBD1, unconfirmable since there is no DNA. CDR1 and CDR2 from the germline V gene are SQVTM and ANQGSEA. The CDR3 is made up of 11 amino acids. The CDR3 region is CSVPGGPEAFF.

The rearrangement uses TRBV2 and TRBJ2-7; TCRdb's D call, TRBD2, is unchecked because there is no DNA. The CDR3 is 16 amino acids. From germline, CDR1 is SNHLY and CDR2 FYNNEI. The CDR3 here is CASSMSRGGTSYEQYF. Drawing the rest from reference TRBV2 and TRBJ2-7, the complete variable domain is EPEVTQTPSHQVTQMGQEVILRCVPISNHLYFYWYRQILGQKVEFLVSFYNNEISEKSEIFDDQFSVERPDGSNFTLKIRSTKLEDSAMYFCASSMSRGGTSYEQYFGPGTRLTVT.

The genes are TRBV6-4 and TRBJ1-6; no DNA is available, so the TRBD1 call from TCRdb remains unchecked. CDR3 length equals 15 residues. The germline V gene encodes CDR1 MRHNA and CDR2 SNTAGT. CDR3 protein: CASSGDNSGNSPLHF.

This chain joins TRBV14 and TRBJ2-1; there is no DNA to check the TCRdb D call of TRBD1. This CDR3 is 16 amino acids long. Germline V gives CDR1 SGHDN, CDR2 FVKESK. The CDR3 reads CASSHRAGGSYNEQFF.

V is TRBV3-1 and J is TRBJ2-7; TCRdb's D gene call, TRBD2, goes unchecked for lack of DNA. The CDR3 length is 15 residues. Germline CDR1 LGHDT, CDR2 YNNKEL (reference sequence). CDR3 region: CASSQDLSGGYEQYF.

The chain has TRBV7-9 and TRBJ2-7; the D call from TCRdb, TRBD2, cannot be confirmed without DNA. From germline, CDR1 is SEHNR and CDR2 FQNEAQ (reference sequence). This CDR3 comprises 12 residues. The CDR3 is CASMGQAYEQYF.

V and J are TRBV21-1 and TRBJ2-7; the D call from TCRdb, TRBD1, cannot be confirmed without DNA. TRBV21-1 is an annotated pseudogene. This CDR3 has 17 amino acids. The CDR3 sequence: CASSKEENRGLSYEQYF.

The V and J genes are TRBV6-4 and TRBJ2-1; TCRdb calls TRBD1, which cannot be checked without DNA. The length of the CDR3 is 13 residues. Looked up from germline, CDR1 is MRHNA and CDR2 is SNTAGT. CDR3 sequence: CASSETDREGQFF.

This chain connects TRBV19 to TRBJ1-5. CDR3 length: 15 amino acids. Germline V gene sequence: CDR1 LNHDA, CDR2 SQIVND (reference sequence). The CDR3 here is CASSIAGRSNQPQHF.

The chain links TRBV5-5 to TRBJ2-1; TCRdb proposes TRBD2, but this gene call is untestable without DNA. Germline V CDR1 and CDR2: SGHKS, YYEKEE (reference sequence). The CDR3 runs to 13 residues. This CDR3 is CASSPPPANEQFF.

Considering frequency, this clonotype is medium-sized (0.01 to 0.1%). CDR3 residues: CASSPLSEAYNEQFF. The V gene is TRBV4-2, the J gene TRBJ2-1; TCRdb reports TRBD1, a call that lacks DNA to check it against. The CDR3 covers 15 residues. CDR1 and CDR2 (germline): LGHNA, YNFKEQ.

The CDR3 region is CASSLINAGGGEQFF. The chain uses TRBV28 and TRBJ2-1; absent DNA, TCRdb's TRBD2 call cannot be checked. Germline lookup yields CDR1 MDHEN and CDR2 SYDVKM. The CDR3 has 15 amino acids.